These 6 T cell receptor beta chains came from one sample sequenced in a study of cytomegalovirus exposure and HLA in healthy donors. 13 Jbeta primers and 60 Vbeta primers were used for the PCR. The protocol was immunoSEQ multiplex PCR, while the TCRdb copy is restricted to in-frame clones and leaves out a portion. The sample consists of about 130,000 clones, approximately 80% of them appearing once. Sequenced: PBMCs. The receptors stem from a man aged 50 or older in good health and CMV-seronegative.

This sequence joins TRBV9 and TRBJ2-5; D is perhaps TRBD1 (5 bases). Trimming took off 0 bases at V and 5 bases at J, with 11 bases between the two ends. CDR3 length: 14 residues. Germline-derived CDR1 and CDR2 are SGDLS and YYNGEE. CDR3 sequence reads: CASSVEGRVETQYF. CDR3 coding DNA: TGTGCCAGCAGCGTAGAGGGCAGGGTGGAGACCCAGTACTTC.

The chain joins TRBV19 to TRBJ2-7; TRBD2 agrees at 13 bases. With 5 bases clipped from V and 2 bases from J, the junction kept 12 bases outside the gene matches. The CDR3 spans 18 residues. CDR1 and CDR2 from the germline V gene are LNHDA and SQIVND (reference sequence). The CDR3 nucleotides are TGTGCCAGTAGTCCCCGACTAGCGGGGGGTCTTACCCCCTACGAGCAGTACTTC. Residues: CASSPRLAGGLTPYEQYF. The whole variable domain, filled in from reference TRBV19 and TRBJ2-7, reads DGGITQSPKYLFRKEGQNVTLSCEQNLNHDAMYWYRQDPGQGLRLIYYSQIVNDFQKGDIAEGYSVSREKKESFPLTVTSAQKNPTAFYLCASSPRLAGGLTPYEQYFGPGTRLTVT.

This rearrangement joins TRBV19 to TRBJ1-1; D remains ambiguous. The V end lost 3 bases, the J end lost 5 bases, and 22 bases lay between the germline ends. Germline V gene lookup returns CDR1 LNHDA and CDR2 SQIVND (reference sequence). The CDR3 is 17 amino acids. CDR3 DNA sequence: TGTGCCAGTAGTATGCGGACTTGGAATATCGGGAGGACTGAAGCTTTCTTT. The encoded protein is CASSMRTWNIGRTEAFF. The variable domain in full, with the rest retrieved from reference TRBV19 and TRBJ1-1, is DGGITQSPKYLFRKEGQNVTLSCEQNLNHDAMYWYRQDPGQGLRLIYYSQIVNDFQKGDIAEGYSVSREKKESFPLTVTSAQKNPTAFYLCASSMRTWNIGRTEAFFGQGTRLTVV.

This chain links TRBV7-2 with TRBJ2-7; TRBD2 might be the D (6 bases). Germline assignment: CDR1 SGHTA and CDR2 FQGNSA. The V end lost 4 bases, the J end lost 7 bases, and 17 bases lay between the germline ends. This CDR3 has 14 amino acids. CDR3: CASSWGDLALEQYF. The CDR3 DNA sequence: TGTGCCAGCAGCTGGGGGGACCTCGCGCTTGAGCAGTACTTC.

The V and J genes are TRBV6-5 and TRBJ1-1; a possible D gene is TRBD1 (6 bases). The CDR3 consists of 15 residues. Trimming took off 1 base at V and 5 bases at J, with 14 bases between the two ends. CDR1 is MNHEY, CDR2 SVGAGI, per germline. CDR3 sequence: CASSYYGGGGTEAFF. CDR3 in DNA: TGTGCCAGCAGTTACTATGGGGGCGGTGGAACTGAAGCTTTCTTT.

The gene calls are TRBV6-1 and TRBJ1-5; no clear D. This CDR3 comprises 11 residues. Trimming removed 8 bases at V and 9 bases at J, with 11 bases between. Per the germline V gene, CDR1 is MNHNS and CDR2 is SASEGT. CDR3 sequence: CASAGALPQHF. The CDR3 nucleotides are TGTGCCAGCGCGGGAGCCCTGCCCCAGCATTTT.